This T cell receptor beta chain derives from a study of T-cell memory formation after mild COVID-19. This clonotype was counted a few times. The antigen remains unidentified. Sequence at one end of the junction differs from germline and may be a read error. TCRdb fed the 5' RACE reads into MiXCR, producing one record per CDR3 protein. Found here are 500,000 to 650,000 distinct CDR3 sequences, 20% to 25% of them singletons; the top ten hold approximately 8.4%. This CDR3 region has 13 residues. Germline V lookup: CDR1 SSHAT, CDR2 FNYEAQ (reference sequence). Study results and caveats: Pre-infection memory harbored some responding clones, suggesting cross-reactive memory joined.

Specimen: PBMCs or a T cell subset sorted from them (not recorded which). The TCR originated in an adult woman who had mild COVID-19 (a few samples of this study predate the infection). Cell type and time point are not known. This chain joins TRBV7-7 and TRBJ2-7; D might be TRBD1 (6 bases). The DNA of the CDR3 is TGTGCTAGCAGCTTTTCAGGGGACCCCACTCAGTACTTC. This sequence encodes CASSFSGDPTQYF. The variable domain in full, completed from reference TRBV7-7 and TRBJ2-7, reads GAGVSQSPRYKVTKRGQDVTLRCDPISSHATLYWYQQALGQGPEFLTYFNYEAQPDKSGLPSDRFSAERPEGSISTLTIQRTEQRDSAMYRCASSFSGDPTQYFGPGTRLTVT.